This T cell receptor (beta chain) appears in the sequencing data of a study of blood T cell repertoires in COVID-19. Whole-study context: Samples representing acute and convalescent COVID-19 were sourced from the United States, Italy and Spain.

Looked up from germline, CDR1 is KGHDR and CDR2 is SFDVKD. The CDR3 length is 16 residues. With 7 bases clipped from V and 4 bases from J, the junction kept 10 bases outside the gene matches. Assay used: immunoSEQ multiplex PCR; TCRdb lists only in-frame clones, some missing. This table has roughly 290,000 clones, around 85% appearing once. V gene TRBV24-1 combines with J gene TRBJ2-1; 9 bases map to TRBD1. The receptor was isolated from a woman under 40 who had recovered from COVID-19. The source material was peripheral blood. The chain's CDR3 is CATSGDRAGDYNEQFF. CDR3 nucleotides: TGTGCCACCAGCGGGGACAGGGCAGGGGATTACAATGAGCAGTTCTTC.